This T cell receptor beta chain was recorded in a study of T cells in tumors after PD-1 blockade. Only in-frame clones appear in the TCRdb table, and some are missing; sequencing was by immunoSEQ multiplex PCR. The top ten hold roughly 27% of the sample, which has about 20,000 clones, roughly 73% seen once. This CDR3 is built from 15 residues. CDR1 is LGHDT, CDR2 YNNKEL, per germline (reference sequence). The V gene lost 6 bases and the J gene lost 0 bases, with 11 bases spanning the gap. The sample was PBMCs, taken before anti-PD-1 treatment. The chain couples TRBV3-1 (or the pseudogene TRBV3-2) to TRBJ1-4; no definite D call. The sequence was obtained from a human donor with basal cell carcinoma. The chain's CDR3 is CASRHSQTTNEKLFF. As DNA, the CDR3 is TGTGCCAGCAGACATTCGCAGACAACTAATGAAAAACTGTTTTTT.